The subject of this entry is one TCR beta chain. Its binding antigen is unknown. Base quality data are lacking; no much larger clone is found one base away. Collaborating institutions collected whole blood in K2EDTA tubes following their own protocols. Collaborator samples were shipped for TCRbeta analysis as frozen whole blood, isolated PBMCs, or DNA extracted from either sample type. TCRbeta CDR3 regions were amplified from genomic DNA by means of the immunoSEQ Assay, a bias-controlled multiplex PCR. The authors' pipeline ran thus. Within the assay, amplification of reference gene primers was used to estimate how many nucleated cells each sample contained. To quantify the absolute abundance of each unique TCRbeta CDR3 rearrangement, sequence reads were collapsed and filtered. For each sample, productive Simpson clonality was calculated as the square root of Simpson's diversity index over productive rearrangements. The immuneACCESS repertoire file appears here via TCRdb, limited to in-frame rearrangements. These files lack a portion of the clones; in checked studies, under half of the deficit traces to unresolved V genes, and the cause of the others is not known. V, J and clone size derive from that table, while D and trimming were established from the DNA sequence. Here the sample has about 240,000 clones; roughly 80% occur a single time. The ten largest clones capture roughly 3.2% of the sample.

The sample originates from a study of blood T cell repertoires in COVID-19 (dated by TCRdb to about 2020). Regarding the study in general: Samples from collaborators originated in the United States, Italy and Spain and spanned both the acute and convalescent phases of COVID-19. The prospective study material was composed of cDNA or gDNA derived from T cells, B-cell-depleted T cells, or PBMCs. The dataset comprised deeply sampled blood TCRbeta repertoires from subjects exposed to, actively infected with, or recovered from COVID-19. The repertoires were made available in a free public database intended to serve as a resource for research on the immune response to SARS-CoV-2. The samples were drawn from the first 160 participants of the ongoing ImmuneRACE study and from under 1,500 subjects provided by 6 global collaborators. The sample metadata nearly always contained a de-identified subject ID, COVID-19 status, age in years and sex. HLA class I and class II types, where available, came from metadata supplied by the sample provider rather than from assay-based typing.

The study at large found these results: Clinical and demographic metadata were provided uncurated, with the amount varying by source and participant.

The CDR3 runs 16 residues from the cysteine to the phenylalanine. CDR3 DNA is the only sequence kept; it has 48 bases, read in frame from the first base. At the junction V is shortened by 6 bases and J by 5 bases; bases outside the gene matches: 11. According to the germline V gene, CDR1 reads MNHEY and CDR2 reads SVGEGT. Specimen: peripheral blood. This clonotype was sampled from a woman between 18 and 29 years old with acute or convalescent COVID-19. The V gene is TRBV6-2 or TRBV6-3 and the J gene is TRBJ2-2, and 8 bases in between align with TRBD2. The encoded CDR3 is CASSTSGGPWTGELFF. Read as DNA, the sequence is TGTGCCAGCAGCACCTCGGGAGGGCCTTGGACCGGGGAGCTGTTTTTT.